The clone carrying this T cell receptor (beta chain) was counted many times. What it binds is not known. Looked up from germline, CDR1 is WSHSY and CDR2 is SAAADI. CDR3 size: 15 residues. The junction had 6 bases not matched to a gene; V was cut back by 4 bases and J by 2 bases. TCRdb redid the calling of the 5' RACE reads with MiXCR, one entry per CDR3 protein. The sample has 210,000 or so distinct CDR3 sequences; about 10% are singletons. These data are taken from a study of T-cell memory formation after mild COVID-19. Study-wide context: TCR clusters were mostly donor specific.

Study-wide findings and caveats: The appearance of some responding clones in pre-infection memory suggested that cross-reactive memory joined.

The rearrangement uses TRBV10-2 and TRBJ2-3; 7 positions agree with TRBD2. What was sequenced was PBMCs or a T cell subset sorted from them (not recorded which). The sequence came from a man aged 18 to 29 who had mild COVID-19 (a few samples of this study predate the infection). Cell type and time point are not known. The CDR3 reads CASSGASGNTDTQYF. CDR3 coding DNA: TGCGCCAGCAGTGGGGCTAGCGGAAACACAGATACGCAGTATTTT.